Presented here are 28 T cell receptor beta chains from one specimen sequenced in a study of cytomegalovirus exposure and HLA in healthy donors. Primers included in the PCR were 60 Vbeta and 13 Jbeta primers. Libraries were prepared by immunoSEQ multiplex PCR; TCRdb keeps only in-frame clonotypes and omits some of them. There are about 91,000 clones in the sample; around nine tenths occur only once, and approximately 9.2% lies in the top ten. Specimen: PBMCs. The receptors were gathered from a man aged 25-45 years in good health and CMV-seropositive.

The chain combines TRBV27 with TRBJ1-2, with D possibly being TRBD1 (6 bases). The CDR3 runs 13 residues. Germline CDR1 reads MNHEY; CDR2 reads SMNVEV (reference sequence). V lost 8 bases and J lost 10, with 20 bases in between. CDR3 in amino acids: CASATGINMVYTF. CDR3 DNA sequence: TGTGCCAGCGCAACAGGGATTAATATGGTCTACACCTTC.

As regards this clone: One end of the junction fails to match germline, which may point to a read error. The chain carries TRBV5-4 and TRBJ2-1, with 10 bases matching TRBD1. This CDR3 region has 15 residues. The V gene's germline CDR1 is SGHNT and CDR2 YYREEE (reference sequence). CDR3 amino acids: CASSLDRGNYNEQFF. Written as DNA, the CDR3 is TGTGCCAGCAGTTTGGACAGGGGGAACTACAATGAGCAGTTCTTC. Full variable domain (missing parts from reference TRBV5-4 and TRBJ2-1): ETGVTQSPTHLIKTRGQQVTLRCSSQSGHNTVSWYQQALGQGPQFIFQYYREEENGRGNFPPRFSGLQFPNYSSELNVNALELDDSALYLCASSLDRGNYNEQFFGPGTRLTVL.

The chain joins TRBV6-4 to TRBJ2-1; TRBD2 agrees at 13 bases. The CDR3 has 15 amino acids. Trimming removed 5 bases from V and 12 bases from J; junction bases left unmatched: 10. CDR1 is MRHNA, CDR2 SNTAGT, per germline. The CDR3 protein is CASSLGLAGVNRQFF. For the CDR3, the DNA is TGTGCCAGCAGTCTAGGACTAGCGGGAGTAAACAGGCAGTTCTTC.

The chain links TRBV14 to TRBJ1-1; TRBD1 is a possible D gene (5 bases). V shed 1 base and J shed 7 bases, with 7 bases lying between them. The CDR3 is made up of 12 amino acids. Per the germline V gene, CDR1 is SGHDN and CDR2 is FVKESK. CDR3 sequence: CASSQAGIEAFF. The CDR3 DNA reads as TGTGCCAGCAGCCAAGCAGGGATTGAAGCTTTCTTT.

The chain combines TRBV10-3 with TRBJ1-1; perhaps TRBD1 as D (6 bases). Trimming pared 5 bases from V and 2 bases from J, leaving 12 bases between. CDR1 and CDR2 (germline): ENHRY, SYGVKD. The CDR3 sequence is 14 residues long. CDR3 in DNA: TGTGCCATCAGTCCACGGACAGAAAACACTGAAGCTTTCTTT. It is translated as CAISPRTENTEAFF.

This chain links TRBV2 with TRBJ1-4; possibly TRBD1 for D (6 bases). Between the trimmed V and J ends, which lost 5 bases and 0 bases, there was a span of 7 bases. Germline V gene lookup returns CDR1 SNHLY and CDR2 FYNNEI. The CDR3 extends over 14 amino acids. The CDR3 sequence: CASSRQATNEKLFF. Written as DNA, the CDR3 is TGTGCCAGCAGTAGACAGGCAACTAATGAAAAACTGTTTTTT.

This sequence joins TRBV27 and TRBJ1-5, with D perhaps matching TRBD1 (5 bases). The CDR3 sequence is 13 residues long. V was cut by 0 bases and J by 11 bases, with 11 bases left in between. The germline CDR1 and CDR2 sequences are MNHEY and SMNVEV (reference sequence). In nucleotides, the CDR3 is TGTGCCAGCAGTTTATCGGGACTAAGCTCCCAGCATTTT. Translation gives CASSLSGLSSQHF.

The V gene is TRBV12-5, the J gene TRBJ2-1; 9 bases align to TRBD2. The CDR3 is 15 amino acids. Germline trimming cut 4 bases from V and 10 bases from J; bases unmatched to any gene: 11. Germline values: CDR1 LGHNT, CDR2 FRNRAP. The CDR3 protein is CASGSGLAQIGEQFF. The CDR3, as DNA: TGTGCTAGTGGTTCCGGACTAGCGCAGATTGGCGAGCAGTTCTTC.

J is TRBJ2-3 and V is TRBV5-6; 8 positions agree with TRBD2. V shed 2 bases, J shed 4 bases, and the junction held 9 bases outside the gene matches. This CDR3 is built from 16 residues. The V gene's germline CDR1 is SGHDT and CDR2 YYEEEE. CDR3 DNA: TGTGCCAGCAGCTTCCGGGTTAGCGGGATCGCAGATACGCAGTATTTT. It specifies CASSFRVSGIADTQYF.

This clone was found once. The chain couples TRBV5-1 to TRBJ2-1; 10 bases match TRBD2. CDR3 length equals 19 residues. Germline V gene data show CDR1 as SGHRS and CDR2 as YFSETQ. V trimming: 4 bases; J trimming: 0 bases; junction bases outside the gene matches: 13. The CDR3 region has the DNA TGCGCCAGCAGCCCGGGCATAGGACTAGCGGAGATCTCCTACAATGAGCAGTTCTTC. This codes for CASSPGIGLAEISYNEQFF.

The chain joins TRBV5-4 to TRBJ1-1; D uncertain. The germline V and J ends were trimmed by 0 bases and 0 bases, with 9 bases remaining between them. The CDR3 totals 15 residues. The germline gives CDR1 SGHNT, CDR2 YYREEE (reference sequence). The CDR3 sequence is CASSLGSTMNTEAFF. In nucleotides, the CDR3 is TGTGCCAGCAGCTTGGGGAGTACTATGAACACTGAAGCTTTCTTT.

There are a few counts of this clone. The rearrangement uses TRBV19 and TRBJ2-1; TRBD1 matches at 9 bases. CDR1 and CDR2 from the germline V gene are LNHDA and SQIVND (reference sequence). Germline trimming cut 3 bases from V and 0 bases from J; bases unmatched to any gene: 0. The length of the CDR3 is 15 residues. CDR3: CASSMGQGSYNEQFF. The CDR3 DNA reads as TGTGCCAGTAGTATGGGACAGGGCTCCTACAATGAGCAGTTCTTC.

This chain connects TRBV28 to TRBJ1-3, with D possibly TRBD1 on 5 matching bases. Trimming removed 4 bases at V and 0 bases at J, with 7 bases between. Germline loops: CDR1 MDHEN, CDR2 SYDVKM. CDR3 size: 14 residues. The CDR3 DNA follows: TGTGCCAGCAGTTCGACAGTCTCTGGAAACACCATATATTTT. Protein product: CASSSTVSGNTIYF.

The genes are TRBV6-5 and TRBJ2-2; TRBD1 might be the D (5 bases). Germline lookup yields CDR1 MNHEY and CDR2 SVGAGI. The CDR3 totals 15 residues. Trimming took off 8 bases at V and 4 bases at J, with 17 bases between the two ends. In DNA form, the CDR3 reads TGTGCCAGCCCCGACAGACATGAGAGCACCGGGGAGCTGTTTTTT. Translated: CASPDRHESTGELFF.

The genes are TRBV7-9 and TRBJ2-3, with 9 bases lining up with TRBD2. The CDR3 length is 18 residues. Trimming at V came to 4 bases and at J to 6 bases, leaving 17 bases not matched to a gene. Germline V gene data show CDR1 as SEHNR and CDR2 as FQNEAQ (reference sequence). Here the CDR3 reads CASSSLTSGTSITDTQYF. The CDR3 bases are TGTGCCAGCAGCTCCCTCACTTCCGGGACTAGCATCACGGATACGCAGTATTTT.

This clone was recorded a few times. The V gene is TRBV7-8, the J gene TRBJ2-1; tentatively, D is TRBD2 (6 bases). V gave up 5 bases and J gave up 1 base, with 21 bases separating them. The CDR3 spans 18 residues. Germline loops: CDR1 SGHVS, CDR2 FQNEAQ. The CDR3 loop reads CASSPEGSASASYNEQFF. The CDR3 DNA reads TGTGCCAGCAGCCCCGAAGGCTCGGCTAGCGCGTCCTACAATGAGCAGTTCTTC.

The J gene is TRBJ1-5, the V gene TRBV6-1, with a tentative D call TRBD1 (6 bases). Deletions cut 9 bases from V and 3 bases from J, with 18 bases between. Germline loops: CDR1 MNHNS, CDR2 SASEGT. There are 15 residues in the CDR3. This chain's CDR3 is CASRRGGGANQPQHF. The CDR3 DNA is TGTGCCAGTAGAAGGGGGGGAGGCGCCAATCAGCCCCAGCATTTT.

V usage is TRBV5-5 and J usage is TRBJ1-1; TRBD1 matches at 8 bases. V shed 4 bases, J shed 0 bases, and the junction held 8 bases outside the gene matches. Germline V gene lookup returns CDR1 SGHKS and CDR2 YYEKEE (reference sequence). The CDR3 is made up of 16 amino acids. The CDR3 loop is CASSPWGDRMNTEAFF. CDR3 DNA: TGTGCCAGCAGCCCGTGGGGGGACAGGATGAACACTGAAGCTTTCTTT.

This rearrangement joins TRBV6-6 to TRBJ1-1, with 7 bases that match TRBD1. The CDR3 contains 14 residues. The germline V gene has CDR1 MNHNY and CDR2 SVGAGI (reference sequence). V was clipped by 6 bases and J by 10 bases; unmatched bases: 14. The CDR3 sequence is CASSNDPDYRGAFF. The CDR3 nucleotides are TGTGCCAGCAGCAACGACCCGGATTACAGGGGAGCTTTCTTT.

V is TRBV27 and J is TRBJ1-5, with 8 bases fitting TRBD1. V lost 4 bases to trimming and J lost 5 bases; unmatched junction nucleotides: 4. The length of the CDR3 is 14 residues. Per germline, CDR1 MNHEY and CDR2 SMNVEV (reference sequence). CDR3 protein: CASSWAGGDQPQHF. In DNA form, the CDR3 reads TGTGCCAGCAGTTGGGCAGGGGGCGATCAGCCCCAGCATTTT.

Worth noting for this clone: The sample carries other DNA sequences with the same CDR3. The chain carries TRBV5-1 and TRBJ1-1, with D uncertain. The CDR3 contains 14 residues. V was cut by 0 bases and J by 0 bases, with 6 bases left in between. Per germline, CDR1 SGHRS and CDR2 YFSETQ. CDR3 region: CASSLGQMNTEAFF. The CDR3 DNA reads TGCGCCAGCAGCTTGGGTCAGATGAACACTGAAGCTTTCTTT.

A remark on this clone: Relative to the germline gene, one junction end is altered; a read error may explain this. The chain is built from TRBV6-5 and TRBJ1-2, with D possibly being TRBD1 (5 bases). Germline CDR1 is MNHEY and CDR2 is SVGAGI. The CDR3 sequence is 15 residues long. As DNA, the CDR3 is TGTGCCAGCAGTTACGATGGGAAGGGGCACTATGGCCACACCTTC. Encoded protein: CASSYDGKGHYGHTF.

This chain uses TRBV7-3 with TRBJ2-5; the D is unclear. CDR1 SGHTA and CDR2 FQGTGA come from the germline V gene. Between the trimmed V and J ends, which lost 1 base and 2 bases, there was a span of 5 bases. The CDR3 extends over 13 amino acids. CDR3 sequence reads: CASSLIPQETQYF. The CDR3 DNA sequence: TGTGCCAGCAGCTTAATTCCTCAAGAGACCCAGTACTTC.

The chain links TRBV5-5 to TRBJ2-1; the match to TRBD1 covers 7 bases. Germline V gene lookup returns CDR1 SGHKS and CDR2 YYEKEE (reference sequence). The ends lost 5 bases at V and 10 bases at J; junction bases unmatched: 9. This CDR3 is built from 13 residues. CDR3 nucleotide sequence: TGTGCCAGCAGACAAGGGACAGCTGGCGAGCAGTTCTTC. It encodes CASRQGTAGEQFF.

The rearrangement joins TRBV6-1 to TRBJ1-3; D is uncertain. The CDR3 is 16 amino acids. Deletions cut 2 bases from V and 0 bases from J, with 11 bases between. In germline, CDR1 is MNHNS, CDR2 SASEGT. The CDR3: CASSEIRVSSGNTIYF. CDR3 DNA: TGTGCCAGCAGTGAAATCCGGGTCAGCTCTGGAAACACCATATATTTT.

This chain links TRBV5-1 with TRBJ1-4, with D unresolved. Germline V gives CDR1 SGHRS, CDR2 YFSETQ. Trimming shortened V by 0 bases and J by 4 bases, and 10 bases separated the two germline ends. This CDR3 region has 15 residues. The CDR3 DNA is TGCGCCAGCAGCTTGGGATCGGGTAATAATGAAAAACTGTTTTTT. Translating gives CASSLGSGNNEKLFF. Full variable domain (remainder filled in from reference TRBV5-1 and TRBJ1-4): KAGVTQTPRYLIKTRGQQVTLSCSPISGHRSVSWYQQTPGQGLQFLFEYFSETQRNKGNFPGRFSGRQFSNSRSEMNVSTLELGDSALYLCASSLGSGNNEKLFFGSGTQLSVL.

The V call is TRBV7-3, the J call TRBJ2-6; D is perhaps TRBD2 (5 bases). Trimming removed 1 base from V and 3 bases from J, with 7 bases in between. This CDR3 contains 15 residues. Looked up from germline, CDR1 is SGHTA and CDR2 is FQGTGA. CDR3 coding DNA: TGTGCCAGCAGCTTAAGAGGGTTTGGGGCCAACGTCCTGACTTTC. This gives the protein CASSLRGFGANVLTF.

This rearrangement joins TRBV7-2 to TRBJ2-5; D is perhaps TRBD1 (5 bases). CDR1 is SGHTA and CDR2 is FQGNSA in the germline V gene. V was pared by 1 base and J by 5 bases, with 14 bases between. CDR3 length: 15 amino acids. DNA of the CDR3: TGTGCCAGCAGCTTAGGGCTCAGGGTAGGCGAGACCCAGTACTTC. Translated: CASSLGLRVGETQYF.